This T cell receptor beta chain was identified during a study of CD8+CD57+ T cells in acquired aplastic anemia (dated by TCRdb to between 2018 and 2020). Turning to the overall study: Extracted DNA from sorted CD4+ and CD8+ cells averaged about 3 ug, ranging from about 0.17 to 30 ug. A CD8+CD57+ expansion meant a frequency higher than the mean frequency seen in healthy subjects.

Genomic DNA served as template for TCR beta VDJ combination and CDR3 sequence profiling. An Illumina HiSeq 2000 was used for TCR repertoire sequencing. Regarding the original processing steps: TRBV/TRBJ rearrangement plots, CDR3 size and DJ length profiles, and Simpson's diversity index were used to assess repertoires. Whichever DNA sequence was most abundant in the deep sequencing data was defined as the immunodominant clone. CDR3 amino acid sequences were screened for sharing across subjects and compared with published repertoires and the VDJdb database. The raw public reads went through TCRdb reprocessing: fastp at Q25, MiXCR clone calling, in-frame beta chains kept. Rows are combined by CDR3 protein, so each entry shows the most common genes and DNA. TCRdb's processing, not the study's, gives the V and J calls here. Recorded for this sample are a few hundred thousand distinct CDR3 sequences; around 32% of them occurred a single time. About 0.8% of the sample is held by the ten biggest clonotypes.

Expansion of CD8+CD57+ cells had been shown by flow cytometry in the patients chosen for sequencing. Severe acquired aplastic anemia was diagnosed in all patients according to International Study of Aplastic Anemia and Agranulocytosis and Camitta criteria. No therapy had been received by the patients at the time of blood sampling. In this study, sorted CD4+ and CD8+ T cells from the blood of healthy subjects and of severe aplastic anemia patients had their TCR repertoires deep-sequenced. In the USA, patient enrollment took place under clinicaltrials.gov protocols 00001620, 01623167, 00001397, 00071045, 00081523 and 00961064. Ficoll-Paque density gradient centrifugation was used to isolate peripheral blood mononuclear cells. Before DNA extraction, CD4+ and CD8+ T cells were sorted by FACS or by magnetic beads. Sequences SNHLY (CDR1) and FYNNEI (CDR2) are obtained from the germline V gene. Taken from cysteine to phenylalanine, the CDR3 has 16 residues. Left in the record is the CDR3 DNA by itself, 48 bases read in frame from the first base. V has 2 bases trimmed and J has 8 bases trimmed; junction bases matching no gene number 9.

The paper as a whole reports these results and caveats: No significant difference in CD8+ Simpson's diversity was found between patients and healthy controls (P=0.060). Over 25 CD8+ CDR3 sequences were found in both patients and controls but appeared to be highly expressed in patients and within the immunodominant clones of the patients.

With respect to this clonotype: Which antigen it targets is not known. Per-base qualities were not stored, and no clone one base away is much larger.

The specimen sequenced was sorted CD4+, CD8+, or CD8+CD57+ T cells (not recorded which) from PBMCs. The clonotype originates from a human donor with aplastic anemia. The chain uses TRBV2 and TRBJ2-4, with 10 bases matching TRBD2. The CDR3 loop reads CASSELAGAYTDIQYF. The DNA reads as follows: TGTGCCAGCAGTGAACTAGCGGGGGCTTATACGGACATTCAGTACTTC.